These 32 T cell receptor beta chains came from one sample sequenced in a study of CD4 T cells in relation to SARS-CoV-2 and coronaviruses. The table came from immunoSEQ multiplex PCR; TCRdb's copy has only in-frame clones and leaves some out. The table records tens of thousands of clones, around four fifths of them present only once. No antigens are known for them. The sample taken for sequencing was memory CD4+ T cells from PBMCs, cultured in vitro. These receptors were obtained from an adult with COVID-19.

The gene calls are TRBV10-1 and TRBJ2-2, with D hard to call. Germline-derived CDR1 and CDR2 are WNHNN and SYGVQD (reference sequence). V lost 7 bases and J lost 0, with 15 bases in between. This CDR3 contains 16 residues. CDR3 protein: CASIRWTLANTGELFF. CDR3 coding DNA: TGCGCCAGCATCCGGTGGACGCTTGCGAACACCGGGGAGCTGTTTTTT.

This clone was picked up one time. The chain combines TRBV28 with TRBJ2-7; TRBD2 is a possible D gene (6 bases). In germline, CDR1 is MDHEN, CDR2 SYDVKM. Trimming removed 10 bases at V and 1 base at J, with 14 bases between. The CDR3 is 13 residues long. CDR3 residues: CATTLGGSYEQYF. The CDR3 nucleotides read TGTGCCACCACGTTGGGGGGTTCCTACGAGCAGTACTTC.

In regard to this clone: One end of the junction is discordant with germline, which a read error may explain. The rearrangement joins TRBV15 to TRBJ1-2, with D unresolved. The CDR3 sequence is 13 residues long. Germline CDR1 LNHNV, CDR2 YYDKDF (reference sequence). The CDR3 reads CATRRVANYGYTF. CDR3 bases: TGTGCCACCAGAAGAGTAGCTAACTATGGCTACACCTTC.

The chain recombines TRBV2 with TRBJ2-3; no firm D call. Per germline, CDR1 SNHLY and CDR2 FYNNEI. Trimming took off 8 bases at V and 1 base at J, with 1 base between the two ends. The CDR3 has 10 amino acids. This CDR3 reads CASRTDTQYF. CDR3 nucleotides: TGTGCCAGCCGCACAGATACGCAGTATTTT.

The chain links TRBV28 to TRBJ2-7; TRBD2 agrees at 7 bases. The CDR3 is 14 amino acids. V shed 8 bases, J shed 0 bases, and the junction held 7 bases outside the gene matches. CDR1 and CDR2 from the germline V gene are MDHEN and SYDVKM. The CDR3 bases are TGTGCCAGCCATGGGACGGGAGGCTCCTACGAGCAGTACTTC. It yields the protein CASHGTGGSYEQYF.

This chain uses TRBV6-5 with TRBJ2-7; TRBD2 matches 8 bases. The CDR3 spans 16 residues. V shed 3 bases and J 12 bases; nucleotides not matched to a gene: 19. Germline V gene lookup returns CDR1 MNHEY and CDR2 SVGAGI. DNA of the CDR3: TGTGCCAGCAGTTATTCCGATCCGGGGGGGGGAACTAGCGGGTACTTC. This gives the protein CASSYSDPGGGTSGYF.

The rearrangement joins TRBV7-3 to TRBJ2-2; D gene unclear. The CDR3 spans 15 residues. V gave up 3 bases and J gave up 0 bases, with 8 bases separating them. CDR1 and CDR2 (germline): SGHTA, FQGTGA. The CDR3 coding sequence is TGTGCCAGCAGCTTGTACGGCCCGAACACCGGGGAGCTGTTTTTT. Translation: CASSLYGPNTGELFF.

The chain recombines TRBV11-2 with TRBJ1-2; 7 bases align to TRBD1. V trimming: 3 bases; J trimming: 2 bases; junction bases outside the gene matches: 6. Per germline, CDR1 SGHAT and CDR2 FQNNGV. The CDR3 is 15 amino acids. The CDR3 DNA follows: TGTGCCAGCAGCTTTACCACAGGGGTCAACTATGGCTACACCTTC. The encoded protein is CASSFTTGVNYGYTF.

The chain recombines TRBV7-2 with TRBJ2-2, with 9 bases fitting TRBD2. This CDR3 has 17 amino acids. V was clipped by 0 bases and J by 8 bases; unmatched bases: 10. CDR1 and CDR2 (germline): SGHTA, FQGNSA. In DNA form, the CDR3 reads TGTGCCAGCAGCTTAGCTCACGCCGGGACTAGCCAAGGGGAGCTGTTTTTT. Translation: CASSLAHAGTSQGELFF.

V gene TRBV19 combines with J gene TRBJ2-5, with TRBD2 identical over 10 bases. Germline values: CDR1 LNHDA, CDR2 SQIVND (reference sequence). Trimming took 7 bases from V and 2 from J; bases not matched to a gene: 7. The CDR3 consists of 15 residues. DNA for the CDR3: TGTGCCAGTAAGCGGGAGGGCAGTACACAAGAGACCCAGTACTTC. Residues: CASKREGSTQETQYF.

The chain links TRBV4-1 to TRBJ2-1, with 8 positions matching TRBD2. Germline V gene data show CDR1 as MGHRA and CDR2 as YSYEKL. V was pared by 5 bases and J by 9 bases, with 12 bases of the junction left unmatched. The CDR3 runs 15 residues. CDR3 region: CASSSLAARSSEQFF. In nucleotides, the CDR3 is TGCGCCAGCAGCTCACTAGCGGCCAGGTCGAGTGAGCAGTTCTTC.

The genes are TRBV6-5 and TRBJ2-3; D is uncertain. Germline values: CDR1 MNHEY, CDR2 SVGAGI. Trimming left V 2 bases short and J 5 bases short, with 2 bases between. The CDR3 has 11 amino acids. As DNA, the CDR3 is TGTGCCAGCAGTTACAGAGATACGCAGTATTTT. Its translation is CASSYRDTQYF.

The V gene is TRBV5-1, the J gene TRBJ2-1, with unresolved D. The CDR3 consists of 14 residues. CDR1 and CDR2 (germline): SGHRS, YFSETQ. V lost 2 bases, J lost 9 bases, and 15 bases lay in between. CDR3 nucleotides: TGCGCCAGCAGCTTTAATCTTGGGTACGTTGAGCAGTTCTTC. Translation gives CASSFNLGYVEQFF.

This rearrangement joins TRBV10-2 to TRBJ2-1, with unresolved D. Germline V gives CDR1 WSHSY, CDR2 SAAADI. This CDR3 is 13 amino acids long. Trimming took off 7 bases at V and 3 bases at J, with 10 bases between the two ends. The CDR3 spells CASIGLNYNEQFF. CDR3 nucleotides: TGCGCCAGCATTGGGCTGAACTACAATGAGCAGTTCTTC.

This sequence joins TRBV5-4 and TRBJ2-2; D not certain. Trimming stripped 5 bases from V and 1 base from J, with 15 bases between. The CDR3 runs to 16 residues. Germline CDR1 SGHNT, CDR2 YYREEE (reference sequence). CDR3 nucleotides: TGTGCCAGCAGTACTTTTCTATCTAGGAACACCGGGGAGCTGTTTTTT. This gives the protein CASSTFLSRNTGELFF.

V and J are TRBV28 and TRBJ2-5; 7 bases agree with TRBD2. V was clipped by 7 bases and J by 4 bases; unmatched bases: 12. Per germline, CDR1 MDHEN and CDR2 SYDVKM. The CDR3 is 15 residues long. The DNA of the CDR3 is TGTGCCAGCACCTCCCCGGGGGGAAGGCGAGAGACCCAGTACTTC. It yields the protein CASTSPGGRRETQYF.

V usage is TRBV30 and J usage is TRBJ2-1; the match to TRBD2 covers 13 bases. J was trimmed by 8 bases and V by 2 bases; bases with no gene match: 6. This CDR3 spans 15 amino acids. CDR1 is GTSNPN, CDR2 SVGIG, per germline (reference sequence). CDR3 DNA: TGTGCCTGGAGTCCAGGGACTAGCGGGACGTATGAGCAGTTCTTC. Its translation is CAWSPGTSGTYEQFF.

The chain carries TRBV10-3 and TRBJ2-3, with a weak D call TRBD1 (5 bases). The V gene's germline CDR1 is ENHRY and CDR2 SYGVKD. The CDR3 contains 12 residues. Trimming left V 10 bases short and J 0 bases short, with 8 bases between. The CDR3 reads CATRASTDTQYF. The CDR3, as DNA: TGTGCCACCAGGGCTAGCACAGATACGCAGTATTTT.

This clone was recorded a few times. The V and J genes are TRBV28 and TRBJ2-7; the D is unclear. This CDR3 is built from 12 residues. The germline V and J ends were trimmed by 4 bases and 3 bases, with 7 bases remaining between them. Per germline, CDR1 MDHEN and CDR2 SYDVKM. CDR3 in amino acids: CASSYFNYEQYF. The CDR3 bases are TGTGCCAGCAGTTATTTCAACTACGAGCAGTACTTC.

This rearrangement joins TRBV5-4 to TRBJ1-2; 7 bases are shared with TRBD1. J lost 6 bases, V lost 3 bases, and 8 bases had no gene match. Germline CDR1 is SGHNT and CDR2 is YYREEE (reference sequence). The length of the CDR3 is 14 residues. CDR3 sequence reads: CASSSQGRENGYTF. The CDR3 DNA reads as TGTGCCAGCAGCTCACAGGGGAGGGAAAATGGCTACACCTTC.

The V gene is TRBV10-3, the J gene TRBJ1-4; D remains ambiguous. In germline, CDR1 is ENHRY, CDR2 SYGVKD. Trimming took 2 bases from V and 0 from J, leaving 4 bases between them. The CDR3 has 14 amino acids. CDR3 sequence reads: CAISEDTTNEKLFF. CDR3 nucleotides: TGTGCCATCAGTGAGGACACAACTAATGAAAAACTGTTTTTT.

This chain connects TRBV18 to TRBJ2-2; D may correspond to TRBD1 or TRBD2 (5 bases each). CDR1 and CDR2 (germline): KGHSH, LQKENI. The CDR3 is 15 residues long. Trimming left V 3 bases short and J 7 bases short, with 15 bases between. This CDR3 is CASSPGPVGGGELFF. CDR3 bases: TGTGCCAGCTCACCTGGACCAGTTGGGGGCGGGGAGCTGTTTTTT.

The chain uses TRBV2 and TRBJ2-7; TRBD2 agrees at 7 bases. The CDR3 consists of 12 residues. V was clipped by 6 bases and J by 2 bases; unmatched bases: 1. Per germline, CDR1 SNHLY and CDR2 FYNNEI. CDR3 protein: CASRGGAYEQYF. Here the CDR3 DNA reads TGTGCCAGCAGGGGGGGGGCCTACGAGCAGTACTTC.

The chain employs TRBV6-7 and TRBJ2-5, with 10 bases that match TRBD1. TRBV6-7 is identified as an open reading frame with a role that is uncertain. The V segment lost 0 bases and the J segment 5 bases; nucleotides outside the gene matches: 3. This CDR3 is built from 15 residues. CDR3 in amino acids: CASSYSRTGGETQYF. DNA of the CDR3: TGTGCCAGCAGTTACTCCCGGACAGGGGGGGAGACCCAGTACTTC.

This chain joins TRBV13 and TRBJ2-1; D is undetermined. Trimming removed 5 bases from V and 6 bases from J, with 17 bases in between. The CDR3 loop spans 15 amino acids. In germline, CDR1 is PRHDT, CDR2 FYEKMQ (reference sequence). CDR3 region: CASSTLLKTFNEQFF. The CDR3 DNA is TGTGCCAGCAGCACCTTGCTAAAAACCTTCAATGAGCAGTTCTTC.

The V call is TRBV7-2, the J call TRBJ2-7; 11 bases match TRBD2. The CDR3 loop spans 19 amino acids. After removal of 5 bases from V and 0 bases from J, the junction contained 15 bases not matched to a gene. Germline lookup yields CDR1 SGHTA and CDR2 FQGNSA. Here the CDR3 reads CASSPPYPPLAGVSYEQYF. CDR3 DNA sequence: TGTGCCAGCAGCCCACCCTACCCCCCACTAGCGGGGGTCTCCTACGAGCAGTACTTC. Supplemented by reference TRBV7-2 and TRBJ2-7, the full variable domain reads GAGVSQSPSNKVTEKGKDVELRCDPISGHTALYWYRQSLGQGLEFLIYFQGNSAPDKSGLPSDRFSAERTGGSVSTLTIQRTQQEDSAVYLCASSPPYPPLAGVSYEQYFGPGTRLTVT.

The genes are TRBV12-3 or TRBV12-4 and TRBJ2-3, with D uncertain. Trimming stripped 3 bases from V and 2 bases from J, with 6 bases between. This CDR3 contains 13 residues. DNA for the CDR3: TGTGCCAGCAGTTTCCGTCCCACAGATACGCAGTATTTT. Translated, it gives CASSFRPTDTQYF.

The genes are TRBV19 and TRBJ2-3, with 14 bases lining up with TRBD2. Trimming took 7 bases from V and 6 from J; bases not matched to a gene: 6. The CDR3 is 15 residues long. Germline V gene lookup returns CDR1 LNHDA and CDR2 SQIVND (reference sequence). The CDR3 region is CASKGTSGSGDTQYF. The CDR3 coding sequence is TGTGCCAGTAAAGGGACTAGCGGGAGCGGTGATACGCAGTATTTT.

The chain combines TRBV27 with TRBJ2-7, with TRBD1 matching over 9 bases. V trimming: 6 bases; J trimming: 1 base; junction bases outside the gene matches: 7. The length of the CDR3 is 15 residues. Germline V gives CDR1 MNHEY, CDR2 SMNVEV (reference sequence). The CDR3 sequence is CASSRNGQGSYEQYF. The CDR3 coding sequence is TGTGCCAGCAGCCGAAACGGACAGGGGTCCTACGAGCAGTACTTC.

A single count supports this clone. The V call is TRBV19, the J call TRBJ1-5; 8 bases are shared with TRBD1. This CDR3 spans 16 amino acids. Germline V gives CDR1 LNHDA, CDR2 SQIVND (reference sequence). J gave up 7 bases and V 8 bases, and 16 bases lay outside the gene matches. The CDR3 spells CASGQGEPRAVQPQHF. The DNA of the CDR3 is TGTGCCAGTGGACAGGGCGAACCAAGGGCAGTGCAGCCCCAGCATTTT.

The chain combines TRBV10-3 with TRBJ2-7, with 11 bases fitting TRBD1. The CDR3 consists of 16 residues. The germline V gene encodes CDR1 ENHRY and CDR2 SYGVKD. Unmatched junction bases numbered 5, after V lost 3 bases and J lost 1 base. CDR3 in amino acids: CAISDRDRGESYEQYF. As DNA, the CDR3 is TGTGCCATCAGTGACCGGGACAGGGGGGAATCCTACGAGCAGTACTTC.

The rearrangement links TRBV19 to TRBJ2-7, with 9 bases that match TRBD2. CDR1 is LNHDA, CDR2 SQIVND, per germline (reference sequence). This CDR3 contains 13 residues. V shed 7 bases and J 2 bases; nucleotides not matched to a gene: 3. The CDR3 sequence is CASKPSGTYEQYF. The CDR3 coding sequence is TGTGCCAGTAAGCCTAGCGGGACCTACGAGCAGTACTTC.